The 20 T cell receptor beta chains listed next were all sequenced from one sample in a study of blood T cell repertoires in COVID-19. The protocol was immunoSEQ multiplex PCR, while the TCRdb copy is restricted to in-frame clones and leaves out a portion. The sample contains approximately 290,000 clones, around 89% of which appear only once. The sample consisted of peripheral blood. The receptors shown here come from a man under 40 with acute or convalescent COVID-19.

The rearrangement joins TRBV20-1 to TRBJ1-2; D unclear. Germline assignment: CDR1 DFQATT and CDR2 SNEGSKA (reference sequence). With 1 base removed from V and 4 bases from J, the gap between germline ends came to 4 bases. The length of the CDR3 is 11 residues. In DNA, the CDR3 is TGCAGTGCTAGAGGGCCCTATGGCTACACCTTC. It yields the protein CSARGPYGYTF.

V usage is TRBV6-5 and J usage is TRBJ1-1; D remains ambiguous. The V end was cut by 2 bases, the J end by 1 base, with 8 bases between. This CDR3 is built from 14 residues. From germline, CDR1 is MNHEY and CDR2 SVGAGI. CDR3 nucleotide sequence: TGTGCCAGCAGTTACGGAAGGAGGAACACTGAAGCTTTCTTT. Protein: CASSYGRRNTEAFF.

The chain links TRBV3-1 (or the pseudogene TRBV3-2) to TRBJ1-2; 8 nucleotides align to TRBD1. The CDR3 covers 17 residues. The germline gives CDR1 LGHDT, CDR2 YNNKEL (reference sequence). V gave up 8 bases and J gave up 0 bases; unmatched junction bases: 14. CDR3 region: CASEIFMGQVANYGYTF. The CDR3 nucleotides read TGTGCCAGCGAGATATTCATGGGACAGGTAGCTAACTATGGCTACACCTTC.

This chain joins TRBV10-2 and TRBJ2-2; 8 nucleotides agree with TRBD2. There are 17 residues in the CDR3. The germline CDR1 and CDR2 sequences are WSHSY and SAAADI. V lost 6 bases, J lost 1 base, and 10 bases stayed unmatched. The CDR3 loop reads CASRPAGTSLNTGELFF. In nucleotides, the CDR3 is TGCGCCAGCAGACCTGCCGGGACTAGTCTGAACACCGGGGAGCTGTTTTTT.

This clone has a single count. The genes are TRBV28 and TRBJ1-5; 7 bases match TRBD1. Germline lookup yields CDR1 MDHEN and CDR2 SYDVKM. The junction had 5 bases not matched to a gene; V was cut back by 2 bases and J by 7 bases. The CDR3 contains 14 residues. CDR3 coding DNA: TGTGCCAGCAGTTTAAGAGACAGGGTACAGCCCCAGCATTTT. Encoded protein: CASSLRDRVQPQHF.

The V gene is TRBV7-6, the J gene TRBJ1-1; 8 bases map to TRBD1. CDR1 is SGHVS, CDR2 FNYEAQ, per germline. Trimming removed 7 bases from V and 1 base from J; junction bases left unmatched: 8. There are 15 residues in the CDR3. The CDR3 reads CASISRTGSNTEAFF. DNA of the CDR3: TGTGCCAGCATTTCCCGGACAGGGTCGAACACTGAAGCTTTCTTT.

The CDR3 loop is CASSSDRVYIQYF. For the CDR3, the DNA is TGTGCCAGCAGTTCGGACAGGGTATACATTCAGTACTTC. The V gene is TRBV12-3 or TRBV12-4, the J gene TRBJ2-4; 8 nucleotides line up with TRBD1. Trimming at V came to 4 bases and at J to 8 bases, leaving 4 bases not matched to a gene. The CDR3 sequence is 13 residues long.

The rearrangement joins TRBV18 to TRBJ2-7, with 9 nucleotides matching TRBD1. Germline lookup yields CDR1 KGHSH and CDR2 LQKENI. The CDR3 has 15 amino acids. V gave up 0 bases and J gave up 1 base; unmatched junction bases: 1. CDR3 coding DNA: TGTGCCAGCTCACCACCTGACAGGGGGTCCTACGAGCAGTACTTC. Translated: CASSPPDRGSYEQYF.

This sequence joins TRBV27 and TRBJ1-5, with D maybe TRBD1 (6 bases). Germline-derived CDR1 and CDR2 are MNHEY and SMNVEV (reference sequence). V was pared by 6 bases and J by 5 bases, with 11 bases between. CDR3 length: 13 amino acids. CDR3: CASRQGRDQPQHF. CDR3 DNA: TGTGCCAGCAGGCAGGGGAGGGATCAGCCCCAGCATTTT.

The gene calls are TRBV5-4 and TRBJ1-1; possibly TRBD1 for D (5 bases). The CDR3 is 15 amino acids. Trimming stripped 4 bases from V and 4 bases from J, with 17 bases between. The V gene's germline CDR1 is SGHNT and CDR2 YYREEE (reference sequence). CDR3 nucleotide sequence: TGTGCCAGCAGCACCCCCGGGGCCGGGGGCACTGAAGCTTTCTTT. Its translation is CASSTPGAGGTEAFF. Variable domain in full (rest from reference TRBV5-4 and TRBJ1-1): ETGVTQSPTHLIKTRGQQVTLRCSSQSGHNTVSWYQQALGQGPQFIFQYYREEENGRGNFPPRFSGLQFPNYSSELNVNALELDDSALYLCASSTPGAGGTEAFFGQGTRLTVV.

J is TRBJ2-7 and V is TRBV7-9, with D perhaps matching TRBD1 (5 bases). V lost 5 bases, J lost 2 bases, and 10 bases lay in between. The CDR3 is 13 amino acids. Per the germline V gene, CDR1 is SEHNR and CDR2 is FQNEAQ (reference sequence). CDR3 loop: CASSPRVPYEQYF. CDR3 DNA sequence: TGTGCCAGCAGCCCCAGGGTTCCCTACGAGCAGTACTTC.

In its sample, this clone was seen a few times. This rearrangement joins TRBV19 to TRBJ1-6, with D unclear. CDR3 length: 17 residues. Germline V gene data show CDR1 as LNHDA and CDR2 as SQIVND (reference sequence). V dropped 9 bases and J dropped 0 bases, with 18 bases sitting between them. The CDR3 region is CASSDQLFSSYNSPLHF. The DNA for the CDR3 is TGTGCCAGCAGCGACCAGTTATTCAGCTCCTATAATTCACCCCTCCACTTT.

Regarding this clone: The same CDR3 can be traced to other DNA sequences in this sample. V usage is TRBV2 and J usage is TRBJ1-5, with D maybe TRBD1 (6 bases). Germline CDR1 SNHLY, CDR2 FYNNEI. CDR3 length: 13 amino acids. Trimming stripped 4 bases from V and 3 bases from J, with 7 bases between. In nucleotides, the CDR3 is TGTGCCAGCAGTGGACAGGCCAATCAGCCCCAGCATTTT. This gives the protein CASSGQANQPQHF.

In its sample, this clone was seen once. This chain connects TRBV27 to TRBJ1-2; no firm D call. Germline lookup yields CDR1 MNHEY and CDR2 SMNVEV (reference sequence). The CDR3 has 15 amino acids. The V end lost 6 bases, the J end lost 2 bases, and 16 bases lay between the germline ends. The CDR3 region is CASRHGGFTNYGYTF. CDR3 bases: TGTGCCAGCAGGCACGGAGGGTTCACGAACTATGGCTACACCTTC.

The CDR3 loop is CASRPDRNEQFF. The CDR3, as DNA: TGTGCCAGCAGACCAGACAGAAATGAGCAGTTCTTC. The rearrangement links TRBV28 to TRBJ2-1, with D possibly TRBD1 on 5 matching bases. Trimming took off 6 bases at V and 7 bases at J, with 10 bases between the two ends. This CDR3 has 12 amino acids. Germline CDR1 reads MDHEN; CDR2 reads SYDVKM.

The gene calls are TRBV14 and TRBJ2-3; a weak D match, TRBD1 (6 bases). V was pared by 4 bases and J by 1 base, with 9 bases between. Looked up from germline, CDR1 is SGHDN and CDR2 is FVKESK. This CDR3 has 14 residues. The CDR3, as DNA: TGTGCCAGCAGCCCTCGACAGGGCACAGATACGCAGTATTTT. It yields the protein CASSPRQGTDTQYF.

The chain couples TRBV9 to TRBJ2-1, with TRBD2 identical over 8 bases. Germline V gives CDR1 SGDLS, CDR2 YYNGEE. This CDR3 has 14 amino acids. J lost 8 bases, V lost 4 bases, and 8 bases had no gene match. The CDR3 bases are TGTGCCAGCAGCTTCCAGCCGGGACTAGATGAGCAGTTCTTC. This gives the protein CASSFQPGLDEQFF.

A single count supports this clone. The chain couples TRBV19 to TRBJ1-3; TRBD1 agrees at 7 bases. The V gene end was trimmed by 1 base and the J gene end by 0 bases; junction bases not matched to a gene: 9. This CDR3 is built from 18 residues. Germline V gene lookup returns CDR1 LNHDA and CDR2 SQIVND (reference sequence). CDR3 DNA: TGTGCCAGTAGTATAGCGGCGCGAGGGACAGCCTCTGGAAACACCATATATTTT. Amino acid sequence: CASSIAARGTASGNTIYF.

J is TRBJ1-1 and V is TRBV7-2, with unresolved D. Germline CDR1 is SGHTA and CDR2 is FQGNSA. V was shortened by 5 bases and J by 1 base, with 8 bases between the two germline ends. CDR3 length: 13 residues. Written as DNA, the CDR3 is TGTGCCAGCAGCGGTCGGTGGAACACTGAAGCTTTCTTT. This translates into CASSGRWNTEAFF.

The chain combines TRBV28 with TRBJ2-1; 13 positions agree with TRBD2. CDR1 is MDHEN, CDR2 SYDVKM, per germline. Germline trimming cut 6 bases from V and 12 bases from J; bases unmatched to any gene: 14. This CDR3 is 16 amino acids long. The CDR3 is CASSSLLLAGGPGQFF. The DNA of the CDR3 is TGTGCCAGCAGCTCCCTCCTACTAGCGGGGGGGCCGGGGCAGTTCTTC.